One sample yielded the 20 T cell receptor beta chains listed below, sequenced in a study of CD8+ T cells in alopecia areata (dated by TCRdb to the late 2010s). Library generation was performed with the immunoSEQ multiplex PCR assay. To provide template for TCR sequencing, every sample had RNA extracted and reverse transcribed into cDNA. The immuneACCESS repertoire file appears here via TCRdb, limited to in-frame rearrangements. These files lack a portion of the clones; in checked studies, under half of the deficit traces to unresolved V genes, and the cause of the others is not known. Within this sample are 130,000 to 150,000 clones, with approximately 50% of them counted one time only. The top ten hold 6% to 7% of the sample. The material sequenced was CD4+ T cells sorted from blood. The receptor set was obtained from a human donor with alopecia areata.

CDR3 sequence reads: CASSGRRMETQYF. CDR3 nucleotide sequence: TGTGCCAGCAGCGGGAGAAGAATGGAGACCCAGTACTTC. The V gene is TRBV9, the J gene TRBJ2-5, with D unresolved. V was shortened by 3 bases and J by 5 bases, with 11 bases between the two germline ends. In germline, CDR1 is SGDLS, CDR2 YYNGEE. There are 13 residues in the CDR3. The whole variable domain, remainder taken from reference TRBV9 and TRBJ2-5, is DSGVTQTPKHLITATGQRVTLRCSPRSGDLSVYWYQQSLDQGLQFLIQYYNGEERAKGNILERFSAQQFPDLHSELNLSSLELGDSALYFCASSGRRMETQYFGPGTRLLVL.

V is TRBV2 and J is TRBJ2-1; either TRBD1 or TRBD2 may supply D (6 bases each). V shed 7 bases and J shed 5 bases, with 15 bases lying between them. The germline gives CDR1 SNHLY, CDR2 FYNNEI. The CDR3 sequence is 14 residues long. This CDR3 reads CASILGGLNNEQFF. The DNA of the CDR3 is TGTGCCAGCATCTTAGGGGGACTGAACAATGAGCAGTTCTTC.

The sample holds a few counts of this clone. The J gene is TRBJ2-7, the V gene TRBV25-1; D not resolved. The CDR3 runs 14 residues. V was cut by 0 bases and J by 6 bases, with 12 bases left in between. The germline V gene has CDR1 MGHDK and CDR2 SYGVNS. The CDR3 loop reads CASSEYRLGSEQYF. CDR3 in DNA: TGTGCCAGCAGTGAATACAGGTTGGGTTCCGAGCAGTACTTC.

The V call is TRBV29-1, the J call TRBJ2-7; tentatively, D is TRBD1 or TRBD2 (5 bases each). Trimming removed 5 bases at V and 1 base at J, with 12 bases between. The length of the CDR3 is 13 residues. Per germline, CDR1 SQVTM and CDR2 ANQGSEA. This CDR3 is CSVRGTASYEQYF. The CDR3 DNA follows: TGCAGCGTTCGTGGGACCGCATCCTACGAGCAGTACTTC.

This chain joins TRBV30 and TRBJ2-4, with 8 bases fitting TRBD2. Trimming took 5 bases from V and 3 from J; bases not matched to a gene: 15. CDR1 and CDR2 (germline): GTSNPN, SVGIG (reference sequence). The CDR3 spans 17 residues. In DNA, the CDR3 is TGTGCCTGGGGCCGGCGGATTAGCGGGAAAGGCAAAAACATTCAGTACTTC. Its translation: CAWGRRISGKGKNIQYF. Filled out from reference TRBV30 and TRBJ2-4, the complete variable domain reads SQTIHQWPATLVQPVGSPLSLECTVEGTSNPNLYWYRQAAGRGLQLLFYSVGIGQISSEVPQNLSASRPQDRQFILSSKKLLLSDSGFYLCAWGRRISGKGKNIQYFGAGTRLSVL.

In this sample, this clone turned up a few times. The rearrangement uses TRBV29-1 and TRBJ2-1, with D uncertain. Germline CDR1 SQVTM, CDR2 ANQGSEA. This CDR3 is built from 8 residues. V was cut by 6 bases and J by 9 bases, with 3 bases left in between. The chain's CDR3 is CSVGEQFF. The CDR3 nucleotides are TGCAGCGTAGGTGAGCAGTTCTTC.

The chain couples TRBV9 to TRBJ2-2, with D possibly TRBD2 on 5 matching bases. Trimming took off 1 base at V and 0 bases at J, with 10 bases between the two ends. The CDR3 totals 16 residues. CDR1 and CDR2 (germline): SGDLS, YYNGEE. The DNA of the CDR3 is TGTGCCAGCAGCGTAAGCGGTCGAGCGAACACCGGGGAGCTGTTTTTT. Its protein is CASSVSGRANTGELFF.

The chain carries TRBV5-1 and TRBJ2-6; no clear D gene. CDR3 size: 17 residues. Germline assignment: CDR1 SGHRS and CDR2 YFSETQ. With 1 base removed from V and 0 bases from J, the gap between germline ends came to 11 bases. The CDR3 protein is CASSLISSSSGANVLTF. CDR3 bases: TGCGCCAGCAGCTTGATTAGCAGCTCCTCTGGGGCCAACGTCCTGACTTTC. Filled out from reference TRBV5-1 and TRBJ2-6, the complete variable domain reads KAGVTQTPRYLIKTRGQQVTLSCSPISGHRSVSWYQQTPGQGLQFLFEYFSETQRNKGNFPGRFSGRQFSNSRSEMNVSTLELGDSALYLCASSLISSSSGANVLTFGAGSRLTVL.

The chain recombines TRBV7-9 with TRBJ2-5; the D gene is possibly TRBD2 (5 bases). There are 14 residues in the CDR3. V was clipped by 5 bases and J by 2 bases, with 12 bases between them. Germline CDR1 SEHNR, CDR2 FQNEAQ (reference sequence). In DNA, the CDR3 is TGTGCCAGCAGCGCCGGGGAGCGGCAAGAGACCCAGTACTTC. Its protein product is CASSAGERQETQYF.

This clone has a single count. The chain links TRBV13 to TRBJ2-5; D ambiguous. Trimming took off 0 bases at V and 4 bases at J, with 9 bases between the two ends. This CDR3 has 14 residues. Germline loops: CDR1 PRHDT, CDR2 FYEKMQ (reference sequence). The CDR3: CASSLGPRGETQYF. The CDR3 DNA sequence: TGTGCCAGCAGCTTAGGGCCCAGAGGAGAGACCCAGTACTTC. The entire variable domain, with the rest obtained from reference TRBV13 and TRBJ2-5, is as follows: AAGVIQSPRHLIKEKRETATLKCYPIPRHDTVYWYQQGPGQDPQFLISFYEKMQSDKGSIPDRFSAQQFSDYHSELNMSSLELGDSALYFCASSLGPRGETQYFGPGTRLLVL.

This clone was seen a handful of times. CDR3 nucleotide sequence: TGTGCCAGCAGTTCCCGGCCTAGCACAGATACGCAGTATTTT. Translated, it gives CASSSRPSTDTQYF. The chain links TRBV27 to TRBJ2-3; D unresolved. The length of the CDR3 is 14 residues. The V gene's germline CDR1 is MNHEY and CDR2 SMNVEV (reference sequence). Trimming shortened V by 4 bases and J by 0 bases, and 8 bases separated the two germline ends.

This chain uses TRBV28 with TRBJ2-7; TRBD1 aligns across 7 bases. The CDR3 contains 15 residues. The V and J ends lost 7 bases and 2 bases, in that order; junction bases with no gene match: 11. From germline, CDR1 is MDHEN and CDR2 SYDVKM. CDR3 sequence (DNA): TGTGCCAGCACTATACCCCGACAGGGAGCCTACGAGCAGTACTTC. As protein: CASTIPRQGAYEQYF.

The chain combines TRBV27 with TRBJ2-1; 7 nucleotides agree with TRBD2. V was clipped by 5 bases and J by 7 bases; unmatched bases: 14. Germline lookup yields CDR1 MNHEY and CDR2 SMNVEV (reference sequence). The CDR3 extends over 16 amino acids. The CDR3 sequence: CASSPADGLVANEQFF. The DNA of the CDR3 is TGTGCCAGCAGTCCAGCGGACGGACTAGTGGCAAATGAGCAGTTCTTC.

The chain uses TRBV29-1 and TRBJ2-1; either TRBD1 or TRBD2 may fit D (5 bases each). The length of the CDR3 is 14 residues. The germline CDR1 and CDR2 sequences are SQVTM and ANQGSEA. Trimming cost V 2 bases and J 2 bases, with 10 bases left between them. CDR3 sequence reads: CSVERDETYNEQFF. CDR3 bases: TGCAGCGTTGAAAGGGACGAGACCTACAATGAGCAGTTCTTC.

This chain connects TRBV9 to TRBJ2-7, with TRBD2 identical over 9 bases. This CDR3 comprises 15 residues. Germline lookup yields CDR1 SGDLS and CDR2 YYNGEE. Germline trimming cut 1 base from V and 5 bases from J; bases unmatched to any gene: 7. CDR3 in amino acids: CASSVLGTSIDEQYF. The DNA for the CDR3 is TGTGCCAGCAGCGTACTCGGGACTAGCATTGACGAGCAGTACTTC.

The chain combines TRBV5-1 with TRBJ2-7; D is unresolved. Germline V gives CDR1 SGHRS, CDR2 YFSETQ. CDR3 length: 14 amino acids. Trimming stripped 6 bases from V and 4 bases from J, with 17 bases between. CDR3 DNA: TGCGCCAGCAACTTCGGATCTCCCCCGTACGAGCAGTACTTC. Its protein is CASNFGSPPYEQYF.

The V gene is TRBV2, the J gene TRBJ2-2, with 12 bases aligning to TRBD2. CDR1 is SNHLY and CDR2 is FYNNEI in the germline V gene. Trimming took 6 bases from V and 5 from J; bases not matched to a gene: 7. The CDR3 contains 16 residues. The chain's CDR3 is CASSLTSGRATGELFF. CDR3 nucleotide sequence: TGTGCCAGCAGCTTGACTAGCGGGAGAGCGACCGGGGAGCTGTTTTTT.

This clone was observed a few times. The sample holds other DNA sequences that translate to the same CDR3. The chain couples TRBV29-1 to TRBJ2-7; D unclear. CDR1 is SQVTM and CDR2 is ANQGSEA in the germline V gene. This CDR3 has 11 amino acids. V gave up 4 bases and J gave up 4 bases, with 8 bases separating them. CDR3 nucleotide sequence: TGCAGCGTTGGACTGTCTTACGAGCAGTACTTC. Protein: CSVGLSYEQYF.

This clone was counted a few times. The genes are TRBV6-5 and TRBJ2-7; a possible D gene is TRBD1 (5 bases). Germline assignment: CDR1 MNHEY and CDR2 SVGAGI. The CDR3 loop spans 11 amino acids. V was shortened by 5 bases and J by 5 bases, with 7 bases between the two germline ends. The DNA of the CDR3 is TGTGCCAGCAGTATAGGGGACGAGCAGTACTTC. Its protein product is CASSIGDEQYF.

The chain recombines TRBV25-1 with TRBJ1-2, with D possibly matching TRBD1 (5 bases). Trimming pared 4 bases from V and 6 bases from J, leaving 9 bases between. The CDR3 length is 12 residues. The V gene's germline CDR1 is MGHDK and CDR2 SYGVNS. CDR3 nucleotide sequence: TGTGCCAGCAGTGTGAGGGGCGATGGCTACACCTTC. Amino acids: CASSVRGDGYTF.